What follows describes a single T cell receptor beta chain. What it binds is not known. There are 13 residues in the CDR3. V shed 3 bases and J shed 2 bases, with 7 bases lying between them. The germline V gene has CDR1 SQVTM and CDR2 ANQGSEA. This specimen comes from a study of blood T cells in healthy people across ages. Findings and limits, study-wide: Age showed a roughly linear inverse relationship with TCR beta diversity per million T cells.

A second PCR, run for about 6 to 12 cycles, used a sample-barcoded 5' primer plus a J-beta primer mix. TCRdb re-derived calls from the 5' RACE reads in MiXCR, one entry per CDR3 protein. This sample has 500,000 to 650,000 distinct CDR3 sequences, with roughly a quarter found just once. These data are also associated with another study on T cells of mothers and their children.

The clonotype originates from a boy between 2 and 10 years old in good health. This sequence joins TRBV29-1 and TRBJ2-2; D gene uncertain. Input material: blood. The CDR3 here is CSVDIQNTGELFF. Here the CDR3 DNA reads TGCAGCGTTGATATCCAAAACACCGGGGAGCTGTTTTTT.